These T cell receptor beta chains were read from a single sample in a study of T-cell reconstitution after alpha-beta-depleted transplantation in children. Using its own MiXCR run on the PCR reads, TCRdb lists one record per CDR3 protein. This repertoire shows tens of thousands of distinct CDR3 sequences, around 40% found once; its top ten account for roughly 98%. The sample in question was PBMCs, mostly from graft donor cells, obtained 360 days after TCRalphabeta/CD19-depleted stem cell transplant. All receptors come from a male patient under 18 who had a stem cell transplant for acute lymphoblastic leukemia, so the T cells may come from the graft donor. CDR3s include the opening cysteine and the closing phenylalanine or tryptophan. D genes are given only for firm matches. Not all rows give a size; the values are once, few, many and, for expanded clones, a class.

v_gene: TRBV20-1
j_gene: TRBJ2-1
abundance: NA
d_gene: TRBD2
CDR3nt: TGCAGTGCTAGGACTAGCGGGAGCCTAAATGAGCAGTTCTTC
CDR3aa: CSARTSGSLNEQFF

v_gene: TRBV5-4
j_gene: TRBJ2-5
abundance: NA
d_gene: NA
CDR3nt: TGTGCCAGCAGCTTGTTGGGGGACCAAGAGACCCAGTACTTC
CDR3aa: CASSLLGDQETQYF

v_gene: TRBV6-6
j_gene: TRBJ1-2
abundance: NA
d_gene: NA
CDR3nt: TGTGCCAGTGCTGTGACCTCAAACTATGGCTACACCTTC
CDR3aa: CASAVTSNYGYTF

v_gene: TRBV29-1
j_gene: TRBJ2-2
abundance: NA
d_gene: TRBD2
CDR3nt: TGCAGCGTTGAGGACACTAGCGGGCCGACCGGGGAGCTGTTTTTT
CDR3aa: CSVEDTSGPTGELFF

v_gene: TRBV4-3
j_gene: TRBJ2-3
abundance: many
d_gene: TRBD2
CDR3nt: TGCGCCAGCAGCCAGAGACTAGCGAGCACAGATACGCAGTATTTT
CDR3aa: CASSQRLASTDTQYF

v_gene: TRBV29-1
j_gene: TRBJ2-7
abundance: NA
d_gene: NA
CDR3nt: TGCAGCGTTGTCTCTTGGGGATACGAGCAGTACTTC
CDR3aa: CSVVSWGYEQYF

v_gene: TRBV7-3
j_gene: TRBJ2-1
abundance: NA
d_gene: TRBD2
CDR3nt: TGTGCCAGCAGCCCCTCGACTAGCGGGAGCAATGAGCAGTTCTTC
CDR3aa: CASSPSTSGSNEQFF

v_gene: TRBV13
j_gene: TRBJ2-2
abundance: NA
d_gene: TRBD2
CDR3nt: TGTGCCAGCAGCTTTGGACTAGCGGGGATCAACACCGGGGAGCTGTTTTTT
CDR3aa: CASSFGLAGINTGELFF

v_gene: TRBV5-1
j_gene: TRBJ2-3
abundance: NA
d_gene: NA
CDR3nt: TGCGCCAGCAGCTTGGATGACTCCTTAAAGCATTGGTATTTT
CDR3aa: CASSLDDSLKHWYF

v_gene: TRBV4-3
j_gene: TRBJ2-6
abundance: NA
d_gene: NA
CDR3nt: TGCGCCAGCAGCCGACGGACGGTGGACTCTGGGGCCAACGTCCTGACTTTC
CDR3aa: CASSRRTVDSGANVLTF

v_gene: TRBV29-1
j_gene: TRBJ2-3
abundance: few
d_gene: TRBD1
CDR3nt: TGCAGCGTTGAGGACAGGGAGTATTCAGATACGCAGTATTTT
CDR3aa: CSVEDREYSDTQYF

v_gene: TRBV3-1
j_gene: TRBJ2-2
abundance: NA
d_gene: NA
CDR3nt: TGTGCCAGCAGCCAAGATAACGCCGGGGAGCTGTTTTTT
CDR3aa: CASSQDNAGELFF

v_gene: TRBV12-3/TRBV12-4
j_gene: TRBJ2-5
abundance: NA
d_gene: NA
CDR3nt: TGTGCCAGCAAACGTACCCAGCGACTCCAAGAGACCCAGTACTTC
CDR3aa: CASKRTQRLQETQYF

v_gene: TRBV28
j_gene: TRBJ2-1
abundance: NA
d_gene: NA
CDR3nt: TGTGCCAGTTCCCGGGGCGATGAGCAGTTCTTC
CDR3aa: CASSRGDEQFF

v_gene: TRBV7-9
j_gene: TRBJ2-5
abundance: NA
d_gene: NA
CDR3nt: TGTGCCAGCAGCTTACCGTTACAAGAGACCCAGTACTTC
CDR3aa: CASSLPLQETQYF

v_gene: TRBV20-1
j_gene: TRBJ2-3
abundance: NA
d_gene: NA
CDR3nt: TGCAGTGCTTTTTCCACGGGGGGCCTTAGCACAGATACGCAGTATTTT
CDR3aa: CSAFSTGGLSTDTQYF